These 28 T cell receptor beta chains share one sample of origin, sequenced in a study of cytomegalovirus exposure and HLA in healthy donors. The PCR was carried out with 60 Vbeta primers and 13 Jbeta primers. Here immunoSEQ multiplex PCR was the method, and the copy in TCRdb shows in-frame clones only, minus some. Of 120,000 or so clones listed, more than 60% are singletons. Sequenced sample: PBMCs. These receptors originate from a woman in her forties or fifties in good health and CMV-seropositive.

The chain has TRBV27 and TRBJ2-7; 11 nucleotides agree with TRBD1. CDR1 is MNHEY and CDR2 is SMNVEV in the germline V gene (reference sequence). With V trimmed by 8 bases and J by 2 bases, 11 bases remained unmatched. The CDR3 is 16 residues long. The CDR3 DNA follows: TGTGCCAGCGCCCTCCGGGACAGGGGGAGCCCCTACGAGCAGTACTTC. The encoded protein is CASALRDRGSPYEQYF.

The V call is TRBV6-4, the J call TRBJ2-2; weak D call: TRBD2 (6 bases). CDR3 size: 15 residues. Germline assignment: CDR1 MRHNA and CDR2 SNTAGT. Trimming cost V 3 bases and J 5 bases, with 13 bases left between them. The CDR3 DNA reads as TGTGCCAGCAGTGAAAGCGGGTCCGGAACCGGGGAGCTGTTTTTT. Translating it yields CASSESGSGTGELFF.

This chain uses TRBV19 with TRBJ2-3, with a possible D match to TRBD2 (5 bases). The V and J ends lost 3 bases and 6 bases respectively, with 10 bases between them. Germline V gene sequence: CDR1 LNHDA, CDR2 SQIVND (reference sequence). The CDR3 spans 13 residues. DNA of the CDR3: TGTGCCAGTAGTATTCTAGCTCAGGATACGCAGTATTTT. This gives the protein CASSILAQDTQYF.

The J gene is TRBJ2-7, the V gene TRBV30; D is possibly TRBD1 (6 bases). V was pared by 0 bases and J by 0 bases, with 9 bases between. The germline CDR1 and CDR2 sequences are GTSNPN and SVGIG (reference sequence). This CDR3 is built from 14 residues. For the CDR3, the DNA is TGTGCCTGGAGTGTACAGGGCCGCTCCTACGAGCAGTACTTC. Protein: CAWSVQGRSYEQYF.

This chain joins TRBV7-2 and TRBJ2-7; 8 nucleotides align to TRBD1. Losses at the gene ends were 1 base for V and 0 bases for J; bases not matched to a gene: 2. CDR1 SGHTA and CDR2 FQGNSA come from the germline V gene. CDR3 length: 15 residues. The DNA for the CDR3 is TGTGCCAGCAGCTTAGTTACAGGGGGCTCCTACGAGCAGTACTTC. As protein: CASSLVTGGSYEQYF.

The rearrangement uses TRBV19 and TRBJ2-2, with unresolved D. The length of the CDR3 is 14 residues. From germline, CDR1 is LNHDA and CDR2 SQIVND (reference sequence). Trimming stripped 6 bases from V and 6 bases from J, with 14 bases between. CDR3 in DNA: TGTGCCAGTAGGGTAACAGACCTACCCGGGGAGCTGTTTTTT. This encodes CASRVTDLPGELFF.

Only a few counts were recorded for this clone. The chain links TRBV9 to TRBJ2-5, with 9 positions matching TRBD2. The CDR3 totals 15 residues. After removal of 0 bases from V and 5 bases from J, the junction contained 5 bases not matched to a gene. CDR1 and CDR2 (germline): SGDLS, YYNGEE. In nucleotides, the CDR3 is TGTGCCAGCAGCGTAGACGGAGCGGGAGGTGAGACCCAGTACTTC. Translating it yields CASSVDGAGGETQYF.

This chain links TRBV6-1 with TRBJ1-1; 7 bases align to TRBD1. This CDR3 is built from 15 residues. In germline, CDR1 is MNHNS, CDR2 SASEGT. V shed 6 bases, J shed 0 bases, and the junction held 7 bases outside the gene matches. The CDR3 loop is CASRPGQTLNTEAFF. The CDR3 bases are TGTGCCAGCAGGCCGGGACAGACGTTGAACACTGAAGCTTTCTTT.

This chain links TRBV28 with TRBJ1-6; 8 bases map to TRBD1. V trimming: 10 bases; J trimming: 0 bases; junction bases outside the gene matches: 2. Per germline, CDR1 MDHEN and CDR2 SYDVKM. The CDR3 contains 14 residues. CDR3 amino acids: CAITGGSYNSPLHF. The CDR3, as DNA: TGTGCCATCACAGGGGGCTCCTATAATTCACCCCTCCACTTT.

V usage is TRBV2 and J usage is TRBJ2-2; 12 nucleotides align to TRBD2. The J segment lost 7 bases and the V segment lost 5 bases, leaving 8 bases of the junction unmatched. The CDR3 contains 16 residues. CDR1 and CDR2 from the germline V gene are SNHLY and FYNNEI. CDR3 in DNA: TGTGCCAGCAGTAAAAGACTAGCGGGAGATAGCGGGGAGCTGTTTTTT. It specifies CASSKRLAGDSGELFF.

The genes are TRBV23-1 and TRBJ1-5; D is uncertain. TRBV23-1 is placed among ORFs of uncertain function. The V and J ends lost 2 bases and 3 bases respectively, with 11 bases between them. The CDR3 has 15 amino acids. The CDR3 DNA reads TGCGCCAGCAGTCAAGGCCGCCTCCTCAATCAGCCCCAGCATTTT. Its protein product is CASSQGRLLNQPQHF.

This chain connects TRBV5-1 to TRBJ1-1, with a tentative D call TRBD1 (6 bases). CDR1 is SGHRS and CDR2 is YFSETQ in the germline V gene. V was clipped by 4 bases and J by 6 bases, with 10 bases between them. The CDR3 covers 12 residues. In nucleotides, the CDR3 is TGCGCCAGCAGCCAAACAGGGTCTGAAGCTTTCTTT. This gives the protein CASSQTGSEAFF.

The chain has TRBV7-2 and TRBJ2-3, with D perhaps matching TRBD2 (5 bases). Germline V gene sequence: CDR1 SGHTA, CDR2 FQGNSA. The V gene lost 4 bases and the J gene lost 4 bases, with 18 bases spanning the gap. The CDR3 has 16 amino acids. The CDR3 here is CASSSFGRESADTQYF. The CDR3 DNA reads TGTGCCAGCAGCTCCTTCGGTCGGGAATCAGCAGATACGCAGTATTTT.

The chain employs TRBV15 and TRBJ1-3, with D maybe TRBD1 (5 bases). The CDR3 totals 16 residues. Germline assignment: CDR1 LNHNV and CDR2 YYDKDF (reference sequence). The V end lost 0 bases, the J end lost 2 bases, and 11 bases lay between the germline ends. CDR3 nucleotide sequence: TGTGCCACCAGCAGAGATGGGGAGGGGACTGGAAACACCATATATTTT. Protein product: CATSRDGEGTGNTIYF.

This chain connects TRBV7-3 to TRBJ1-1, with 7 bases aligning to TRBD1. V gave up 5 bases and J gave up 3 bases; unmatched junction bases: 3. The germline CDR1 and CDR2 sequences are SGHTA and FQGTGA. CDR3 size: 13 residues. The CDR3 reads CASSTTGDTEAFF. DNA of the CDR3: TGTGCCAGCAGCACTACAGGGGACACTGAAGCTTTCTTT.

The chain has TRBV7-9 and TRBJ2-3; 10 nucleotides match TRBD2. Germline loops: CDR1 SEHNR, CDR2 FQNEAQ (reference sequence). CDR3 length: 16 residues. J gave up 2 bases and V 1 base, and 3 bases lay outside the gene matches. This CDR3 reads CASSLGTSGFTDTQYF. The CDR3 DNA follows: TGTGCCAGCAGCTTAGGGACTAGCGGATTCACAGATACGCAGTATTTT.

The V gene is TRBV7-9, the J gene TRBJ2-3; 11 positions agree with TRBD2. V lost 4 bases and J lost 2; bases outside the gene matches: 5. There are 16 residues in the CDR3. The germline CDR1 and CDR2 sequences are SEHNR and FQNEAQ (reference sequence). DNA of the CDR3: TGTGCCAGCAGCTCCTTAGCGGGAGGGAACACAGATACGCAGTATTTT. This encodes CASSSLAGGNTDTQYF. Full variable domain (rest looked up from reference TRBV7-9 and TRBJ2-3): DTGVSQNPRHKITKRGQNVTFRCDPISEHNRLYWYRQTLGQGPEFLTYFQNEAQLEKSRLLSDRFSAERPKGSFSTLEIQRTEQGDSAMYLCASSSLAGGNTDTQYFGPGTRLTVL.

V is TRBV7-9 and J is TRBJ2-5; D is perhaps TRBD2 (6 bases). CDR3 length: 12 amino acids. In germline, CDR1 is SEHNR, CDR2 FQNEAQ (reference sequence). Trimming left V 6 bases short and J 5 bases short, with 10 bases between. The CDR3 here is CASRRDEETQYF. CDR3 sequence (DNA): TGTGCCAGCAGGCGGGATGAGGAGACCCAGTACTTC.

The V gene is TRBV5-4, the J gene TRBJ1-4, with TRBD1 matching over 7 bases. The CDR3 consists of 14 residues. Germline values: CDR1 SGHNT, CDR2 YYREEE (reference sequence). The junction had 4 bases not matched to a gene; V was cut back by 6 bases and J by 2 bases. This CDR3 is CASNSGGTNEKLFF. The DNA of the CDR3 is TGTGCCAGCAACTCAGGGGGTACTAATGAAAAACTGTTTTTT.

This rearrangement joins TRBV5-1 to TRBJ2-5; unclear D gene. The germline CDR1 and CDR2 sequences are SGHRS and YFSETQ. CDR3 length equals 13 residues. V was pared by 0 bases and J by 1 base, with 4 bases between. CDR3: CASSLATQETQYF. The CDR3 nucleotides are TGCGCCAGCAGCTTGGCTACCCAAGAGACCCAGTACTTC. The full variable domain, in which reference TRBV5-1 and TRBJ2-5 provide the parts outside the CDR3, is KAGVTQTPRYLIKTRGQQVTLSCSPISGHRSVSWYQQTPGQGLQFLFEYFSETQRNKGNFPGRFSGRQFSNSRSEMNVSTLELGDSALYLCASSLATQETQYFGPGTRLLVL.

The rearrangement joins TRBV19 to TRBJ2-1, with 12 bases identical to TRBD1. Germline V gene data show CDR1 as LNHDA and CDR2 as SQIVND (reference sequence). CDR3 length equals 15 residues. J was trimmed by 7 bases and V by 4 bases; bases with no gene match: 5. The CDR3 loop reads CASSNPGQGANEQFF. DNA of the CDR3: TGTGCCAGTAGTAATCCGGGACAGGGGGCTAATGAGCAGTTCTTC. The complete variable domain, with remaining parts taken from reference TRBV19 and TRBJ2-1, reads DGGITQSPKYLFRKEGQNVTLSCEQNLNHDAMYWYRQDPGQGLRLIYYSQIVNDFQKGDIAEGYSVSREKKESFPLTVTSAQKNPTAFYLCASSNPGQGANEQFFGPGTRLTVL.

The V and J genes are TRBV5-1 and TRBJ2-1; D may be TRBD2 (6 bases). The germline gives CDR1 SGHRS, CDR2 YFSETQ. Trimming took off 2 bases at V and 8 bases at J, with 20 bases between the two ends. The length of the CDR3 is 16 residues. CDR3 DNA: TGCGCCAGCAGCTTCGGACTACGCGATTATTCCCATGAGCAGTTCTTC. Protein sequence: CASSFGLRDYSHEQFF.

The rearrangement links TRBV5-6 to TRBJ1-3; TRBD1 is a possible D gene (5 bases). Looked up from germline, CDR1 is SGHDT and CDR2 is YYEEEE. This CDR3 comprises 17 residues. Trimming removed 4 bases at V and 0 bases at J, with 17 bases between. As DNA, the CDR3 is TGTGCCAGCAGCGTACCCGGGACTGGGCACTCTGGAAACACCATATATTTT. Amino acids: CASSVPGTGHSGNTIYF. The variable domain in full, completed from reference TRBV5-6 and TRBJ1-3, reads DAGVTQSPTHLIKTRGQQVTLRCSPKSGHDTVSWYQQALGQGPQFIFQYYEEEERQRGNFPDRFSGHQFPNYSSELNVNALLLGDSALYLCASSVPGTGHSGNTIYFGEGSWLTVV.

The chain carries TRBV15 and TRBJ2-1; perhaps TRBD2 as D (5 bases). The ends were cut back, 0 bases at V and 6 bases at J, with 12 bases in the middle. In germline, CDR1 is LNHNV, CDR2 YYDKDF (reference sequence). The CDR3 spans 15 residues. The DNA for the CDR3 is TGTGCCACCAGCAGAGATTTACTAGTGTCCAATGAGCAGTTCTTC. This encodes CATSRDLLVSNEQFF.

This clone has just a few counts. The CDR3 DNA is TGTGCCAGCACCACCCCAAGGTTAGCGGGCCGCACAGATACGCAGTATTTT. This gives the protein CASTTPRLAGRTDTQYF. The chain links TRBV5-6 to TRBJ2-3; 7 positions match TRBD2. Looked up from germline, CDR1 is SGHDT and CDR2 is YYEEEE. After removal of 6 bases from V and 1 base from J, the junction contained 14 bases not matched to a gene. The CDR3 is 17 amino acids.

The chain is built from TRBV10-2 and TRBJ1-1, with D perhaps TRBD1 (6 bases). The V and J ends lost 2 bases and 4 bases respectively, with 8 bases between them. This CDR3 region has 13 residues. CDR1 and CDR2 (germline): WSHSY, SAAADI. The CDR3 sequence: CASSEQGGTEAFF. The CDR3 DNA sequence: TGCGCCAGCAGTGAGCAAGGGGGCACTGAAGCTTTCTTT.

The chain employs TRBV19 and TRBJ2-5, with 7 bases lining up with TRBD2. The J call is doubtful: the DNA matches TRBJ2-7 better. CDR3 length: 13 residues. Germline CDR1 is LNHDA and CDR2 is SQIVND (reference sequence). The CDR3, as DNA: TGTGCCAGTAGTATGGCGGGGGTGTACGAGCAGTACTTC. Amino acids: CASSMAGVYEQYF.

This sequence joins TRBV7-9 and TRBJ2-3, with 10 bases aligning to TRBD2. The germline V gene has CDR1 SEHNR and CDR2 FQNEAQ (reference sequence). Trimming cost V 5 bases and J 1 base; bases outside gene matches: 3. The CDR3 loop spans 15 amino acids. The CDR3 reads CASSPSGRGTDTQYF. CDR3 nucleotides: TGTGCCAGCAGCCCAAGCGGGAGGGGCACAGATACGCAGTATTTT.